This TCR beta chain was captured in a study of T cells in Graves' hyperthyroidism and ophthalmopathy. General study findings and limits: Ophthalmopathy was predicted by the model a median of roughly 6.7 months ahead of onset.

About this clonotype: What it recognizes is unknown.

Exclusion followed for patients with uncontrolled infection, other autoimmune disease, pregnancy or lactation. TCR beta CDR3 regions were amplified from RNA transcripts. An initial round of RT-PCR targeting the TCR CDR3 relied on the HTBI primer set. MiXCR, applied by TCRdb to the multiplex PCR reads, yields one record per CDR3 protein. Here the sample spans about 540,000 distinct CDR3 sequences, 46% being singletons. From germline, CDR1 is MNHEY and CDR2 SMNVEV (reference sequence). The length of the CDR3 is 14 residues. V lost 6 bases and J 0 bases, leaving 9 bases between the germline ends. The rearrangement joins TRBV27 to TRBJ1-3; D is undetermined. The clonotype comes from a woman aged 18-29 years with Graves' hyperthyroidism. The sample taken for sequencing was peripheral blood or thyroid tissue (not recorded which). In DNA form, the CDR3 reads TGTGCCAGCAGCCTGAGGAGCTCTGGAAACACCATATATTTT. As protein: CASSLRSSGNTIYF.